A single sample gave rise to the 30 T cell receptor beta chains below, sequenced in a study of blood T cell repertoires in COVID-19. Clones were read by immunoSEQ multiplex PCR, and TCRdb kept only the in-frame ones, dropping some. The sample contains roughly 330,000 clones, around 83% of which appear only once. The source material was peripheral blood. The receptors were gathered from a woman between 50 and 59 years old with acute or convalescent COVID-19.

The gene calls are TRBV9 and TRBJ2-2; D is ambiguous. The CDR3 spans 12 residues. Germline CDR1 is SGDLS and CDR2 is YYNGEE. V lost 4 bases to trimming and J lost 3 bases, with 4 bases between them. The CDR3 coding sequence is TGTGCCAGCAGCTATTACACCGGGGAGCTGTTTTTT. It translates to CASSYYTGELFF.

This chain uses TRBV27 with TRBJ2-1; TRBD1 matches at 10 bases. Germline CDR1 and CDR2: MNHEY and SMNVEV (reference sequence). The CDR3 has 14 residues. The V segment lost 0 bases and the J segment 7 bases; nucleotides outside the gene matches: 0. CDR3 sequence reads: CASSLSDRGNEQFF. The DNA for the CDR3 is TGTGCCAGCAGTTTATCGGACAGGGGGAATGAGCAGTTCTTC.

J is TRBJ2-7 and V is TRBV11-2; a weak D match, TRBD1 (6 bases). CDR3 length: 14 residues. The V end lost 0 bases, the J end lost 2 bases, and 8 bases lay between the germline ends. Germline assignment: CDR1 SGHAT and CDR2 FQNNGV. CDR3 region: CASSLEGTTYEQYF. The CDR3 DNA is TGTGCCAGCAGCTTAGAGGGGACAACCTACGAGCAGTACTTC.

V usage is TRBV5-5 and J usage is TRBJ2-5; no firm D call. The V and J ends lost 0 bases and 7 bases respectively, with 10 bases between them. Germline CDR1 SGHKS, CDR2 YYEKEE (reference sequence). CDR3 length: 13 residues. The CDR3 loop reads CASSLEEARTQYF. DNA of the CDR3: TGTGCCAGCAGCTTGGAAGAGGCCCGGACCCAGTACTTC. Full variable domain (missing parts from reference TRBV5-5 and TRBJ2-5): DAGVTQSPTHLIKTRGQQVTLRCSPISGHKSVSWYQQVLGQGPQFIFQYYEKEERGRGNFPDRFSARQFPNYSSELNVNALLLGDSALYLCASSLEEARTQYFGPGTRLLVL.

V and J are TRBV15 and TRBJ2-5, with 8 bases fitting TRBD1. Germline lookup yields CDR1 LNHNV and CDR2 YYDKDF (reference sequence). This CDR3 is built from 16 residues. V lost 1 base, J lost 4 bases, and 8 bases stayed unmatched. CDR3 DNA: TGTGCCACCAGCAGAGCCCAGGGGGCTAGGGGAGAGACCCAGTACTTC. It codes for CATSRAQGARGETQYF.

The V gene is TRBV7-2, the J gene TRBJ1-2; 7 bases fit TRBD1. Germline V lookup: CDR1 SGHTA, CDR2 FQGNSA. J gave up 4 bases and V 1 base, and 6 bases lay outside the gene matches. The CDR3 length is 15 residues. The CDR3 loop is CASSLGRGLGYGYTF. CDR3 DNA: TGTGCCAGCAGCTTAGGAAGGGGGCTGGGCTATGGCTACACCTTC.

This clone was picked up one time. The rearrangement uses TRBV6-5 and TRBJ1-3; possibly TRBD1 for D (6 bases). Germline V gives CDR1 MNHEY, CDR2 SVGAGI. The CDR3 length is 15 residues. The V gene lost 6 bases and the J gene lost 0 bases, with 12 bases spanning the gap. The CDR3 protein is CASRVTGFSGNTIYF. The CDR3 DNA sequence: TGTGCCAGCAGAGTCACAGGGTTCTCTGGAAACACCATATATTTT.

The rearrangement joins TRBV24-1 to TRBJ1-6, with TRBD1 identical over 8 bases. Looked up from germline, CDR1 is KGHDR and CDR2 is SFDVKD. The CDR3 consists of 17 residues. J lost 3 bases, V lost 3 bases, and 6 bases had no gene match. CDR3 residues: CATSDLQGGFYNSPLHF. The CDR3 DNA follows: TGTGCCACCAGTGATCTACAGGGGGGCTTCTATAATTCACCCCTCCACTTT.

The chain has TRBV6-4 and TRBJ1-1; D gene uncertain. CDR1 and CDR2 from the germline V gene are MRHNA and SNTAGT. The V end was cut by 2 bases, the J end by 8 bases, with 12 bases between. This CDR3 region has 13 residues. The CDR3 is CASSDLAGREAFF. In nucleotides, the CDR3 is TGTGCCAGCAGTGACCTTGCAGGCCGGGAAGCTTTCTTT.

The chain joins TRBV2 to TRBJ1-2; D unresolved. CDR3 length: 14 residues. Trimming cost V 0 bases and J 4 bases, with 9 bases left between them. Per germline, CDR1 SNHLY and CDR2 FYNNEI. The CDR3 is CASSEALLIYGYTF. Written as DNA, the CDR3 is TGTGCCAGCAGTGAAGCGCTTCTAATCTATGGCTACACCTTC. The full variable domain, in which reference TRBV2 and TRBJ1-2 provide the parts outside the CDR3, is EPEVTQTPSHQVTQMGQEVILRCVPISNHLYFYWYRQILGQKVEFLVSFYNNEISEKSEIFDDQFSVERPDGSNFTLKIRSTKLEDSAMYFCASSEALLIYGYTFGSGTRLTVV.

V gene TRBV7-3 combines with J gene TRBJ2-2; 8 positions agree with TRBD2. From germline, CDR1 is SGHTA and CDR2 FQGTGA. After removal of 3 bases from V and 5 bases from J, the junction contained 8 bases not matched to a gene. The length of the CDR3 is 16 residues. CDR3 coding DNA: TGTGCCAGCAGCTTTTGGCCTAGCGGGCTGACCGGGGAGCTGTTTTTT. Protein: CASSFWPSGLTGELFF.

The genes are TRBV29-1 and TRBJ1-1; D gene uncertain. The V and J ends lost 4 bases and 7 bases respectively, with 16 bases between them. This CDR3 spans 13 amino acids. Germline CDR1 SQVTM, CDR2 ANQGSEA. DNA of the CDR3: TGCAGCGTTGTCATCGGCCCAGGTGTTGAAGCTTTCTTT. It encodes CSVVIGPGVEAFF.

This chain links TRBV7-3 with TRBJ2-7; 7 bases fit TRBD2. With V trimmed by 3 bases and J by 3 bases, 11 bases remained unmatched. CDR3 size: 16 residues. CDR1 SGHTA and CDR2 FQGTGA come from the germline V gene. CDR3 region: CASSLGPGLTIYEQYF. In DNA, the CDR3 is TGTGCCAGCAGCTTGGGCCCGGGACTAACAATCTACGAGCAGTACTTC.

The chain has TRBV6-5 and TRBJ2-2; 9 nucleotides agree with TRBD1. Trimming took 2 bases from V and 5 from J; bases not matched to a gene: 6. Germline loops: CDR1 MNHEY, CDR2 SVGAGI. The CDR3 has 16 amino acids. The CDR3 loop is CASSYRTGVGTGELFF. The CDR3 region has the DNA TGTGCCAGCAGTTACCGGACAGGGGTAGGAACCGGGGAGCTGTTTTTT.

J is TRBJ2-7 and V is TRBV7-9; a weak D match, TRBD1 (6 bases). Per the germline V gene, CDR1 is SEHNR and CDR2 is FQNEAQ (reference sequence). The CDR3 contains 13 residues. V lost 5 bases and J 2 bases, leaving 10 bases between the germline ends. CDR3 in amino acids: CASSPPGAYEQYV. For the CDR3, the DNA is TGTGCCAGCAGCCCCCCAGGGGCCTACGAGCAGTACGTC.

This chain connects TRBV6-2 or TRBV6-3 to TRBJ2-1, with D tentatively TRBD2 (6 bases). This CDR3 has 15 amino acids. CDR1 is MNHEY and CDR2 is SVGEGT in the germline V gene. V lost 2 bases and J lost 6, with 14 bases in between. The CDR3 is CASSYPLGRGNEQFF. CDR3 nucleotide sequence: TGTGCCAGCAGTTACCCCTTGGGGCGGGGCAATGAGCAGTTCTTC.

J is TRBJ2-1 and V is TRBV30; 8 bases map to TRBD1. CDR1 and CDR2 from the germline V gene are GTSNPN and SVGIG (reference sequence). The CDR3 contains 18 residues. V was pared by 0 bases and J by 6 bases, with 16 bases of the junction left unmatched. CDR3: CAWSVSRGHGLWGNEQFF. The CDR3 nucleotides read TGTGCCTGGAGTGTAAGCAGGGGGCACGGCCTCTGGGGCAATGAGCAGTTCTTC.

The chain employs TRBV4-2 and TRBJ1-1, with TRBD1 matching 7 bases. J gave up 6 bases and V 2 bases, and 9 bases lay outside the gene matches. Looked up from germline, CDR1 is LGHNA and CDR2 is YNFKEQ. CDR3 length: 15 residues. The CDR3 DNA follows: TGTGCCAGCAGCCAAACAATCACAGGGGAGGCTGAAGCTTTCTTT. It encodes CASSQTITGEAEAFF.

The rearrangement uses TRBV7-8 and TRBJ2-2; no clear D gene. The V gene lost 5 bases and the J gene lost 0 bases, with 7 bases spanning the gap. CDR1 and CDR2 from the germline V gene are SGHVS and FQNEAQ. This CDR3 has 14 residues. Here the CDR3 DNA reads TGTGCCAGCAGCAGCTTGGCGAACACCGGGGAGCTGTTTTTT. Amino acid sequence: CASSSLANTGELFF.

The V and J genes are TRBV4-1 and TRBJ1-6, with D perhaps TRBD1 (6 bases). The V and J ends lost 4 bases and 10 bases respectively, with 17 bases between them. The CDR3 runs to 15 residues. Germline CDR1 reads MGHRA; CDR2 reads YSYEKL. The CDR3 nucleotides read TGCGCCAGCAGCCCGGGGGGCAGGGTGTCCTCACCCCTCCACTTT. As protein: CASSPGGRVSSPLHF.

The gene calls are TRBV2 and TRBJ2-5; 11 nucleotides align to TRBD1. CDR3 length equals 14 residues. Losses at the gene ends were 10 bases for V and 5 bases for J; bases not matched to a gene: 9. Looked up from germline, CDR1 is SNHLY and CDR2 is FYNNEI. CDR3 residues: CAIRTGGVKETQYF. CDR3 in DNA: TGTGCCATCCGGACAGGGGGCGTTAAGGAGACCCAGTACTTC.

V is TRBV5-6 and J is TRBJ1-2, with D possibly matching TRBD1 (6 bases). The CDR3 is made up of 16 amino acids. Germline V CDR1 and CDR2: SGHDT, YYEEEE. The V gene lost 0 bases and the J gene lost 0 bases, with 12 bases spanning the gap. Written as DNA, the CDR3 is TGTGCCAGCAGCTTGGCAGCAGGGGACCCTAACTATGGCTACACCTTC. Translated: CASSLAAGDPNYGYTF.

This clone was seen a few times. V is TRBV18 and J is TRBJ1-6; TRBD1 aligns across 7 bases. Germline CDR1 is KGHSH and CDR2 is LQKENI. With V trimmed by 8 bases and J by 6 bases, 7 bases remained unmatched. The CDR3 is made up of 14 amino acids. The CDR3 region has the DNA TGTGCCAGCCGAGGGGGGACAGCTAATTCACCCCTCCACTTT. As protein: CASRGGTANSPLHF.

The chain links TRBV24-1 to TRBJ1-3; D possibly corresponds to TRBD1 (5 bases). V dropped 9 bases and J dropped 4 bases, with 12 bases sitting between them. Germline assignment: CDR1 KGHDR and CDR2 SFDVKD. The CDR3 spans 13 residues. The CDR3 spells CATLGGVGNTIYF. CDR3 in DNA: TGTGCCACCTTAGGAGGGGTGGGAAACACCATATATTTT.

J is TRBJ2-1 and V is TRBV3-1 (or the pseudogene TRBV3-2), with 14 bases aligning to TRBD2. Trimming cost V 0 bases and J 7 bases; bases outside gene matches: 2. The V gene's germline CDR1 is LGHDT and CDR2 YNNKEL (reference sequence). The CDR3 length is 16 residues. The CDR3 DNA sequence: TGTGCCAGCAGCCAAGAAAGGACTAGCGGGGGGAATGAGCAGTTCTTC. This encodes CASSQERTSGGNEQFF.

CDR3 region: CASSLDLRAEQYV. For the CDR3, the DNA is TGTGCCAGCAGCTTAGATCTGCGGGCCGAGCAGTACGTC. J is TRBJ2-7 and V is TRBV11-2; TRBD2 might be the D (5 bases). This CDR3 is built from 13 residues. V was pared by 0 bases and J by 6 bases, with 9 bases between. The germline CDR1 and CDR2 sequences are SGHAT and FQNNGV.

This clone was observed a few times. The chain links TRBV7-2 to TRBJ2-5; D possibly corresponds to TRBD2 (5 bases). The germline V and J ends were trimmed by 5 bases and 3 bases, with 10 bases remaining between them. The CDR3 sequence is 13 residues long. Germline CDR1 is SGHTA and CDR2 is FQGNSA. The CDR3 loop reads CASSPDYKETQYF. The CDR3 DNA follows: TGTGCCAGCAGCCCTGACTATAAAGAGACCCAGTACTTC.

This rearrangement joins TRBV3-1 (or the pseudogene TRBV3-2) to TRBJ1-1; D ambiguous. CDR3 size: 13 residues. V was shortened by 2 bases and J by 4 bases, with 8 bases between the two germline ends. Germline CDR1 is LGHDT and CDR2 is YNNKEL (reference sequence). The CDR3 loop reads CASSQRWSTEAFF. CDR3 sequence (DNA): TGTGCCAGCAGCCAAAGGTGGAGCACTGAAGCTTTCTTT.

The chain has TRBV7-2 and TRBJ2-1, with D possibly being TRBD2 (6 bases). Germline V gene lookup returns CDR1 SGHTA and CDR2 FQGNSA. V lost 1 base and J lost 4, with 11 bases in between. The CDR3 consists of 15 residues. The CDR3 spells CASSLVRGEYNEQFF. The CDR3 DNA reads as TGTGCCAGCAGCTTAGTGCGCGGGGAGTACAATGAGCAGTTCTTC. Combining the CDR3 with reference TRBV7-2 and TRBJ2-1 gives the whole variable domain GAGVSQSPSNKVTEKGKDVELRCDPISGHTALYWYRQSLGQGLEFLIYFQGNSAPDKSGLPSDRFSAERTGGSVSTLTIQRTQQEDSAVYLCASSLVRGEYNEQFFGPGTRLTVL.

The chain's CDR3 is CASSLTGQGELFF. In nucleotides, the CDR3 is TGTGCCAGCAGCTTGACAGGACAGGGAGAACTGTTTTTT. This sequence joins TRBV11-1 and TRBJ1-4, with TRBD1 identical over 8 bases. V shed 3 bases, J shed 12 bases, and the junction held 6 bases outside the gene matches. The CDR3 totals 13 residues. Germline CDR1 and CDR2: SGHAT and FQDESV (reference sequence).